A selection of T cell receptor beta chains follows, all from one sample in a study of shared clonotypes between healthy human individuals. Assay: immunoSEQ multiplex PCR; the TCRdb copy retains only in-frame clones and omits some. Found here are 550,000 to 700,000 clones, less than 80% of them singletons; the top ten hold 1.5% to 2%. Sequencing was performed on memory CD4+ T cells sorted from blood. These receptor sequences come from a woman aged 25 to 39 in good health. The CDR3 runs from the conserved cysteine through the conserved F or W. D genes are given only for firm matches. Size is omitted from some rows. Given values are once, few, many or a class for expanded clones.

J | V | D | size | DNA | CDR3
TRBJ2-7 | TRBV25-1 | TRBD1 | - | TGTGCCAGCAGTGCCGGGACAGGGGGGAGCTACGAGCAGTACTTC | CASSAGTGGSYEQYF
TRBJ2-1 | TRBV28 | TRBD1 | - | TGTGCCAGCAGTACGGATCCGGGACAGGGTAATGAGCAGTTCTTC | CASSTDPGQGNEQFF
TRBJ2-7 | TRBV29-1 | TRBD2 | - | TGCAGCGCCGGGGGGTTCTGGGGCTACGAGCAGTACTTC | CSAGGFWGYEQYF
TRBJ1-2 | TRBV28 | TRBD1 | few | TGTGCCTACACGGACAGGGTATATGGCTACACCTTC | CAYTDRVYGYTF
TRBJ2-5 | TRBV15 | TRBD1 | few | TGTGCCACCAGCAGAGACCGGGACAGGGCCCTTCAAGGGACCCAGTACTTC | CATSRDRDRALQGTQYF
TRBJ2-7 | TRBV2 | TRBD2 | - | TGTGCCAGCAGCCCTCGGGAGGGTAACGAGCAGTACTTC | CASSPREGNEQYF
TRBJ1-1 | TRBV18 | TRBD1 | - | TGTGCCAGCTCACCTACTCCAACAGGGGTTACTGAAGCTTTCTTT | CASSPTPTGVTEAFF
TRBJ2-6 | TRBV5-4 | TRBD1 | - | TGTGCCAGCAGCGGGACAGTAATTTCTGGGGCCAACGTCCTGACTTTC | CASSGTVISGANVLTF
TRBJ1-5 | TRBV28 | TRBD1 | - | TGTGCCAGCATCATCGGACAGGGAGTTCAGCCCCAGCATTTT | CASIIGQGVQPQHF
TRBJ1-3 | TRBV5-6 | TRBD1 | - | TGTGCCAGCAACGGACAGGCCCGCTCTGGAAACACCATATATTTT | CASNGQARSGNTIYF
TRBJ1-2 | TRBV7-3 | TRBD1 | - | TGTGCCAGCAGCTTCCAGGGGGGTCATGGCTACACCTTC | CASSFQGGHGYTF
TRBJ1-1 | TRBV19 | - | - | TGTGCCAGTAGTTTCCAGGTTTTGAACACTGAAGCTTTCTTT | CASSFQVLNTEAFF
TRBJ2-7 | TRBV14 | TRBD2 | once | TGTGCCAGCAGCCAAGATCTTAGCGGGTCCTGCGTTTTC | CASSQDLSGSCVF
TRBJ2-2 | TRBV7-9 | TRBD1 | - | TGTGCCAGCAGTTCCAGGGGGTTCGATACCGGGGAGCTGTTTTTT | CASSSRGFDTGELFF
TRBJ1-1 | TRBV5-1 | - | - | TGCGCCAGCAGCTTGGAGGAGGCAGGATGGGGCACTGAAGCTTTCTTT | CASSLEEAGWGTEAFF